Sequencing of this T cell receptor (beta chain) was carried out in a study of T cell responses to AZD1222 COVID-19 vaccine. Across the whole study: Investigators merged groups given second doses at roughly 4 or roughly 12 weeks. Broader study findings: White British people made up most donors, females outnumbered males, and clonal diversity was possibly underestimated. The span of vaccine-associated CD4 TCRs extended across spike, with dominance at 160-218 and 743-854.

V lost 7 bases and J lost 15; bases outside the gene matches: 15. The germline gives CDR1 LNHNV, CDR2 YYDKDF (reference sequence). The CDR3 runs 13 residues. On this clone itself: What it recognizes is unknown.

Assay: immunoSEQ multiplex PCR; the TCRdb copy retains only in-frame clones and omits some. The table has approximately 170,000 clones, 85% to 90% seen once; the top ten hold 6.9%. This sequence was found in an adult in good health. The specimen was peripheral blood, collected on day 0 of AZD1222 vaccination. The V call is TRBV15, the J call TRBJ2-1, with 7 bases identical to TRBD1. The DNA of the CDR3 is TGTGCCACCAATCGGGACAGTGTATCTTCTCCGTTCTTC. It yields the protein CATNRDSVSSPFF.